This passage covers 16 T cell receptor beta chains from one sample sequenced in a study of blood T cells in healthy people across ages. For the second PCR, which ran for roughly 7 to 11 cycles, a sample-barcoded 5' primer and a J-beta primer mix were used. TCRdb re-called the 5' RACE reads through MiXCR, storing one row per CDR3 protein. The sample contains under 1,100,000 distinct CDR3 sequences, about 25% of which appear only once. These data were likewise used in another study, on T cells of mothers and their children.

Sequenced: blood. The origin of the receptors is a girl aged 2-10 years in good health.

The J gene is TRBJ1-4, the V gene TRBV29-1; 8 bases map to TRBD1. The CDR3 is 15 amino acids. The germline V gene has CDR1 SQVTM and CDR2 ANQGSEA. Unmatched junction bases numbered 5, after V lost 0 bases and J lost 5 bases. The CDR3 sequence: CSVEDPGQENEKLFF. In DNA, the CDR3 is TGCAGCGTTGAAGATCCGGGACAGGAGAATGAAAAACTGTTTTTT. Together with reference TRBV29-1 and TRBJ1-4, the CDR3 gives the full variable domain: SAVISQKPSRDICQRGTSLTIQCQVDSQVTMMFWYRQQPGQSLTLIATANQGSEATYESGFVIDKFPISRPNLTFSTLTVSNMSPEDSSIYLCSVEDPGQENEKLFFGSGTQLSVL.

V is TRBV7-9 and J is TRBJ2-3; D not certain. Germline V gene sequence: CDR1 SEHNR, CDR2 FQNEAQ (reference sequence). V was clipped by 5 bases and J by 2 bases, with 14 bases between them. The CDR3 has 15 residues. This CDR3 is CASSTFAPNTDTQYF. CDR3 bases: TGTGCCAGCAGCACCTTCGCCCCGAACACAGATACGCAGTATTTT.

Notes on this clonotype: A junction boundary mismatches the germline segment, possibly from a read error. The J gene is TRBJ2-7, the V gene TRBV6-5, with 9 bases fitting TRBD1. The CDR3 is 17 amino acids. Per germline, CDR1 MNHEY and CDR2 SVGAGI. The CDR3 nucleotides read TGTGCCAGCAGTTACCCAGGACAGGGGAAAAGAGGCTACGAGCGGTACTTC. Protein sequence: CASSYPGQGKRGYERYF.

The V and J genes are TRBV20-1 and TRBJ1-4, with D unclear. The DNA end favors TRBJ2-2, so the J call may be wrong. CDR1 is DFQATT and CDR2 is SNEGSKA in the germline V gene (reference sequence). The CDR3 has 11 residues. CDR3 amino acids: CSAPITGELFF. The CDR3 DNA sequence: TGCAGTGCCCCGATAACAGGGGAGCTGTTTTTT.

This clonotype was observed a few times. CDR3 amino acids: CASSRDRGDGYTF. For the CDR3, the DNA is TGTGCCAGCAGCCGGGACAGGGGTGATGGCTACACCTTC. The chain links TRBV11-3 to TRBJ1-2; 10 nucleotides align to TRBD1. The V and J ends lost 5 bases and 6 bases, in that order; junction bases with no gene match: 3. This CDR3 is built from 13 residues. Germline V gene sequence: CDR1 SGHNT, CDR2 YENEEA. Drawing the rest from reference TRBV11-3 and TRBJ1-2, the complete variable domain is EAGVVQSPRYKIIEKKQPVAFWCNPISGHNTLYWYLQNLGQGPELLIRYENEEAVDDSQLPKDRFSAERLKGVDSTLKIQPAELGDSAVYLCASSRDRGDGYTFGSGTRLTVV.

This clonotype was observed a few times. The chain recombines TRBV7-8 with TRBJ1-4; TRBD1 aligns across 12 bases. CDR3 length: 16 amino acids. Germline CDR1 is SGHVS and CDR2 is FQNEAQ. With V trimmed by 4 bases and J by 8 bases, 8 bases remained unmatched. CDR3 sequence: CASSSYPGTGGEKLFF. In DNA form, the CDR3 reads TGTGCCAGCAGCTCTTATCCGGGGACAGGGGGCGAAAAACTGTTTTTT.

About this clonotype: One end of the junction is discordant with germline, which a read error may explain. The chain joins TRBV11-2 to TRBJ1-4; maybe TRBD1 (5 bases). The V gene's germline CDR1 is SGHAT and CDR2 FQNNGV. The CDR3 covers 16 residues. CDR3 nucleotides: TGTGCCAGCAGCTTAGATCTCCAGGGTGCGAATGAGAAACTGTTTTTT. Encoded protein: CASSLDLQGANEKLFF. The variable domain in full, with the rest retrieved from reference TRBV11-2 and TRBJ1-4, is EAGVAQSPRYKIIEKRQSVAFWCNPISGHATLYWYQQILGQGPKLLIQFQNNGVVDDSQLPKDRFSAERLKGVDSTLKIQPAKLEDSAVYLCASSLDLQGANEKLFFGSGTQLSVL.

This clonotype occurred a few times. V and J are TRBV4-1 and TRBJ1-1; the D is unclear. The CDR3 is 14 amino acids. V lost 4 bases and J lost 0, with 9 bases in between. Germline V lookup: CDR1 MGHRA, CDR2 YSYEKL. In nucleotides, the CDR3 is TGCGCCAGCAGCCTCCTACCGATGAACACTGAAGCTTTCTTT. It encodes CASSLLPMNTEAFF.

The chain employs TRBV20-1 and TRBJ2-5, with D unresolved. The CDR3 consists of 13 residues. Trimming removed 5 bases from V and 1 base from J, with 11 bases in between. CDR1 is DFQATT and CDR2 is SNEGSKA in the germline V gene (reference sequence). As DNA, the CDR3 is TGCAGTGCTCTTCGATATTTCCAAGAGACCCAGTACTTC. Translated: CSALRYFQETQYF.

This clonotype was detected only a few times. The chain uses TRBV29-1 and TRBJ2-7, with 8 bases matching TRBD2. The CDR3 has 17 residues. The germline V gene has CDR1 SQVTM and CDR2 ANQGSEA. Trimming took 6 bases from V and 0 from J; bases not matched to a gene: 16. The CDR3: CSVARAPWSGSSYEQYF. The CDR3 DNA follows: TGCAGCGTAGCCCGGGCCCCTTGGAGCGGGAGCTCCTACGAGCAGTACTTC.

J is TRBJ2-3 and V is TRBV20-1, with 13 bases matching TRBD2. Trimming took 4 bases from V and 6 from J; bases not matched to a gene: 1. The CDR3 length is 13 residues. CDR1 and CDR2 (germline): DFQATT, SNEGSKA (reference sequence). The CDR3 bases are TGCAGTGCTACACTAGCGGGAGGGGATACGCAGTATTTT. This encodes CSATLAGGDTQYF.

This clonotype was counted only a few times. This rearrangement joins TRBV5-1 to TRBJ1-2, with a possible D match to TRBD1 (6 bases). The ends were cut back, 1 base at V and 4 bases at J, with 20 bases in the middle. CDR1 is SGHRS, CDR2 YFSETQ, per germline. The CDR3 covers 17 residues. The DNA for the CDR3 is TGCGCCAGCAGCTTGAGTTCTGGGGGCGCAGCAAGCTATGGCTACACCTTC. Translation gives CASSLSSGGAASYGYTF.

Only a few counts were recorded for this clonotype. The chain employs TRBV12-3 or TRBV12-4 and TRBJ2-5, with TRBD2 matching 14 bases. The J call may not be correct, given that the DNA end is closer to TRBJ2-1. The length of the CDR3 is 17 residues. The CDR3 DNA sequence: TGTGCCAGCAGTGCTCCGGGACTAGCGGGAGTAGGGGATGAGCAGTTCTTC. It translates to CASSAPGLAGVGDEQFF.

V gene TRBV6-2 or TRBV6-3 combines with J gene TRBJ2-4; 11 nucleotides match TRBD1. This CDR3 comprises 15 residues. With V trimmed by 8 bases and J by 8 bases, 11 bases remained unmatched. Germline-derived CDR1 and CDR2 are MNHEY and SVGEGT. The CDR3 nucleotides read TGTGCCAGCGGCACCGGGACAGGGGGAGAGGACATTCAGTACTTC. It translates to CASGTGTGGEDIQYF.

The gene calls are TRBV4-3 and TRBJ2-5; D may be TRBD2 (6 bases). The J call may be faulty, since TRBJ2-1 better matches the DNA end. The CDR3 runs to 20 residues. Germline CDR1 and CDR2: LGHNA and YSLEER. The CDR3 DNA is TGCGCCAGCAGCCAAAATCAGGGTTTAACGGGGGAGTTGGGGAGGAATGAGCAGTTCTTC. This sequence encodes CASSQNQGLTGELGRNEQFF.

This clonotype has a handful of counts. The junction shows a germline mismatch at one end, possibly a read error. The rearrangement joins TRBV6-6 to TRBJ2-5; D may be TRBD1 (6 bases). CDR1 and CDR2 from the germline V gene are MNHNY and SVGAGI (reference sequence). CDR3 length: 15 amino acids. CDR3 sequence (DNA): TGCGCCAGCAGGAATACCAGGGGTGGGGGAGAGACCCAGTACTTC. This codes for CASRNTRGGGETQYF.